The text below deals with one T cell receptor (beta chain). The data are from a study of cytomegalovirus exposure and HLA in healthy donors. The PCR made use of 60 Vbeta and 13 Jbeta primers. Method: immunoSEQ multiplex PCR; TCRdb's copy keeps in-frame clones and lacks some. This sample yields more than 110,000 clones, of which roughly 76% are seen a single time; 1% to 1.5% belongs to the top ten. The CDR3 loop spans 15 amino acids. V was shortened by 2 bases and J by 2 bases, with 11 bases between the two germline ends. CDR1 SGHRS and CDR2 YFSETQ come from the germline V gene. Sequencing used PBMCs. This rearrangement joins TRBV5-1 to TRBJ1-5; possible D gene TRBD1, 5 bases. The sequence was collected from a woman between 35 and 50 years old in good health and CMV-seronegative. CDR3 loop: CASSFGGSGNQPQHF. The CDR3 region has the DNA TGCGCCAGCAGCTTCGGGGGAAGTGGCAATCAGCCCCAGCATTTT.